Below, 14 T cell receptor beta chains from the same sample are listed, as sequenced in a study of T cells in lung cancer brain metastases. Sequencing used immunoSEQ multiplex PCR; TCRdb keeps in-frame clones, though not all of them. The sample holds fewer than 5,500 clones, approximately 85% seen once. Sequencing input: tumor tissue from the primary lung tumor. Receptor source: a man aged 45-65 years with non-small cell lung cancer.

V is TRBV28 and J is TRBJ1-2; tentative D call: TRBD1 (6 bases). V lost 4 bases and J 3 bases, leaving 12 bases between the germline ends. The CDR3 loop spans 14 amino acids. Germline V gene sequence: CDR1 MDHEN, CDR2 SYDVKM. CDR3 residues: CASSSTDSYYGYTF. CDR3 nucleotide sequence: TGTGCCAGCAGTTCCACGGACAGCTACTATGGCTACACCTTC.

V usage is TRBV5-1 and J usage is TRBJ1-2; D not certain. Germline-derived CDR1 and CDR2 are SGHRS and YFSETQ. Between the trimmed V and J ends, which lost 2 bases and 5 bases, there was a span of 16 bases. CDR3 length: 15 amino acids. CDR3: CASSFNGFSGYGYTF. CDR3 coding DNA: TGCGCCAGCAGCTTCAATGGGTTCTCTGGGTATGGCTACACCTTC.

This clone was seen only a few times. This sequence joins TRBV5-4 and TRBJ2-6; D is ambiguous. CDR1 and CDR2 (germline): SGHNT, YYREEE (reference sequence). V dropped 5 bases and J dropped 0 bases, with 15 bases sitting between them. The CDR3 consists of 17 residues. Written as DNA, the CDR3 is TGTGCCAGCAGGCCGGTCCCTGGGTCCTCTGGGGCCAACGTCCTGACTTTC. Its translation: CASRPVPGSSGANVLTF.

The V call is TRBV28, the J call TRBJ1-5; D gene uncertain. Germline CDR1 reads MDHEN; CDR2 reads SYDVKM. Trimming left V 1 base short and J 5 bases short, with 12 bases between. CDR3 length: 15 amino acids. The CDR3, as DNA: TGTGCCAGCAGTTTATCCGGCGGGTGGGATCAGCCCCAGCATTTT. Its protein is CASSLSGGWDQPQHF. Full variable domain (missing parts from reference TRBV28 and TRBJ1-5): DVKVTQSSRYLVKRTGEKVFLECVQDMDHENMFWYRQDPGLGLRLIYFSYDVKMKEKGDIPEGYSVSREKKERFSLILESASTNQTSMYLCASSLSGGWDQPQHFGDGTRLSIL.

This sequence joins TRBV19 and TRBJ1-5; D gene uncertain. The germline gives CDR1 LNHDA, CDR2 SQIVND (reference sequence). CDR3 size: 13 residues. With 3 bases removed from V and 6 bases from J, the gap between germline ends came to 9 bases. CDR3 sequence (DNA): TGTGCCAGTAGTATTAGTATAGCTCAGCCCCAGCATTTT. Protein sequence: CASSISIAQPQHF.

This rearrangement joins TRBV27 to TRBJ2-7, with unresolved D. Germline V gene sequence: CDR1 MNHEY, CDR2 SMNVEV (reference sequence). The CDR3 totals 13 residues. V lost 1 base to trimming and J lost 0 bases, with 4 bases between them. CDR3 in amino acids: CASSLFSSYEQYF. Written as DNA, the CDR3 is TGTGCCAGCAGTTTATTCAGCTCCTACGAGCAGTACTTC.

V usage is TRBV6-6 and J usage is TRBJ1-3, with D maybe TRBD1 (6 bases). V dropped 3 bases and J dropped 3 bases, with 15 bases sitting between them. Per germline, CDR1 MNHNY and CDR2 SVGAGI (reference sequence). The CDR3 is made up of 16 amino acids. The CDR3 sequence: CASSYQRTDFGNTIYF. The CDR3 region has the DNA TGTGCCAGCAGTTATCAGAGGACAGACTTTGGAAACACCATATATTTT.

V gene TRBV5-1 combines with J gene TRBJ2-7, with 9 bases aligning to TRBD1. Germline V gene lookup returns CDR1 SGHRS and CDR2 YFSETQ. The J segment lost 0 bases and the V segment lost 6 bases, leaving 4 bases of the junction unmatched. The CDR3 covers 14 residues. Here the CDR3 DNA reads TGCGCCAGCACCCCGGACAGGGGCTCCTACGAGCAGTACTTC. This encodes CASTPDRGSYEQYF.

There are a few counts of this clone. The CDR3 reads CASSLRTGAKNIQYF. CDR3 coding DNA: TGTGCCAGCAGCTTAAGGACAGGGGCCAAAAACATTCAGTACTTC. The chain links TRBV5-8 to TRBJ2-4; the match to TRBD1 covers 8 bases. The V and J ends lost 2 bases and 1 base, in that order; junction bases with no gene match: 2. Germline lookup yields CDR1 SGHTS and CDR2 YDEGEE. The CDR3 is 15 residues long.

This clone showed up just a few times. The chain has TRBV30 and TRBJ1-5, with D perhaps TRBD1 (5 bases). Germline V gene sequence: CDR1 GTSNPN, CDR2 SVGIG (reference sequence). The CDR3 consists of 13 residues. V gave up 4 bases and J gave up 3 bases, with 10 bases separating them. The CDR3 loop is CAWNAGSNQPQHF. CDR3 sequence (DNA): TGTGCCTGGAATGCAGGGTCCAATCAGCCCCAGCATTTT.

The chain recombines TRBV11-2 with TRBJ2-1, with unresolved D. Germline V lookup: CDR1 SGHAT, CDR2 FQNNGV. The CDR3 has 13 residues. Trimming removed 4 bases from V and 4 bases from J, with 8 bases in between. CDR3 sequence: CASSSLLYNEQFF. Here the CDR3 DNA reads TGTGCCAGCAGCTCTTTATTGTACAATGAGCAGTTCTTC.

The CDR3 protein is CASSTPGQGTQPQHF. For the CDR3, the DNA is TGTGCCAGTAGTACACCGGGACAGGGAACTCAGCCCCAGCATTTT. The genes are TRBV19 and TRBJ1-5; 9 nucleotides match TRBD1. CDR3 length equals 15 residues. Germline-derived CDR1 and CDR2 are LNHDA and SQIVND (reference sequence). The V and J ends lost 4 bases and 6 bases, in that order; junction bases with no gene match: 7.

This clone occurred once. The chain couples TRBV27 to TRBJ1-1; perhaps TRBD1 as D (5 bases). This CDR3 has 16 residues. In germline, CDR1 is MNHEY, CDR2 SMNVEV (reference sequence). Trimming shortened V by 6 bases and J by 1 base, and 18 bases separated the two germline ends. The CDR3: CASRIAGTTGNTEAFF. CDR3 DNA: TGTGCCAGCAGGATAGCTGGGACCACCGGGAACACTGAAGCTTTCTTT.

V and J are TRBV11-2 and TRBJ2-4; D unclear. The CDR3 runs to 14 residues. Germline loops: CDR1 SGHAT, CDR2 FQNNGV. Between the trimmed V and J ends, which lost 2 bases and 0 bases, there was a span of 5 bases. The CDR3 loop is CASSLQVAKNIQYF. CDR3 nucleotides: TGTGCCAGCAGCTTACAGGTAGCCAAAAACATTCAGTACTTC.